The T cell receptor (beta chain) under discussion was sequenced for a study of blood T cells in healthy people across ages. Study context: About one barcoded beta molecule was captured per two T cells (by template switching).

A second PCR, run for roughly 7 to 11 cycles, used a sample-barcoded 5' primer plus a J-beta primer mix. TCRdb independently ran MiXCR on the 5' RACE reads; one entry per CDR3 protein. The table lists 700,000 or so distinct CDR3 sequences, around 41% of them singletons. This CDR3 has 16 amino acids. From germline, CDR1 is LNHDA and CDR2 SQIVND (reference sequence). The V and J ends lost 5 bases and 4 bases respectively, with 15 bases between them. This clonotype was detected only a few times. This receptor was taken from a man at least 80 years old in good health. V is TRBV19 and J is TRBJ2-6, with D unclear. Sequencing used blood. Here the CDR3 reads CASSSPNVAGANVLTF. The DNA of the CDR3 is TGTGCCAGTAGTTCCCCGAACGTCGCCGGGGCCAACGTCCTGACTTTC.